This T cell receptor (beta chain) originates from a study of early T cells in non-severe SARS-CoV-2 infection. Background on the study: Unsorted whole blood bulk RNA was sequenced, with unpaired chains. The study, taken as a whole, reports: In VDJdb matching, anti-spike CD8 responses were favored while private and CD4 specificities went missing.

Unique molecular identifiers were added to individual cDNA molecules. TCRdb called the 5' RACE reads again in MiXCR, with one record for every CDR3 protein. This table holds roughly 66,000 distinct CDR3 sequences, over 8% found once. With regard to this clonotype: Its antigen is unknown.

The source material was whole blood. This clonotype was obtained from an adult who was a healthcare worker with PCR-confirmed SARS-CoV-2 infection or an uninfected control (not recorded which).

CDR3 coding DNA: TGCGCCAGCAGCGACAGGGGCCTTACTAATGAAAAACTGTTTTTT. This sequence encodes CASSDRGLTNEKLFF. This chain connects TRBV4-3 to TRBJ1-4; 8 bases are a match to TRBD1. CDR3 length: 15 residues. The J segment lost 2 bases and the V segment lost 5 bases, leaving 4 bases of the junction unmatched. Germline CDR1 and CDR2: LGHNA and YSLEER.